This T cell receptor (beta chain) was identified in a study of blood T cell repertoires in COVID-19. Germline V CDR1 and CDR2: SGHTA, FQGNSA. The CDR3 contains 12 residues. V shed 5 bases and J 11 bases; nucleotides not matched to a gene: 6. How the authors handled the data: Estimated nucleated cell counts came from reference gene primer amplification. Libraries were prepared by immunoSEQ multiplex PCR; TCRdb keeps only in-frame clonotypes and omits some of them. V and J calls and clone size are given by that table; D and trimming were obtained from the DNA. The data show 150,000 to 200,000 clones, with roughly nine tenths seen just once and approximately 4% held by the top ten.

The genes are TRBV7-2 and TRBJ2-3; 8 bases fit TRBD2. Sequences were obtained from peripheral blood. The sequence was collected from a woman in her seventies with acute or convalescent COVID-19. The CDR3 bases are TGTGCCAGCAGCCCGAGCGGGGGCAAGCAGTATTTT. Its protein is CASSPSGGKQYF.